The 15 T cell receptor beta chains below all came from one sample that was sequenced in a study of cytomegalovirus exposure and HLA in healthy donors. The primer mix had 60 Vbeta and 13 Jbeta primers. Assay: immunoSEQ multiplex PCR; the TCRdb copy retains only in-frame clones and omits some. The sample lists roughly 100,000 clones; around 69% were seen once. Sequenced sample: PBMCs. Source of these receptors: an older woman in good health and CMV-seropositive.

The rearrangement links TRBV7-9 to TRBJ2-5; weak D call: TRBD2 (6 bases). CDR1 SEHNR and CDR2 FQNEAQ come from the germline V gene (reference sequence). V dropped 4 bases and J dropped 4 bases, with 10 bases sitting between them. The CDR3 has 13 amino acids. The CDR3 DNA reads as TGTGCCAGCAGCTGGGACTCAACAGAGACCCAGTACTTC. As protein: CASSWDSTETQYF.

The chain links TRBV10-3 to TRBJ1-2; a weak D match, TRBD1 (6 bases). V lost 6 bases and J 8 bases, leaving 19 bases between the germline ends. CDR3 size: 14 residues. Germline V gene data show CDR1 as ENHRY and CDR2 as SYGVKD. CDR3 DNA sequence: TGTGCCATCAGCGTTCGACAGGCCCCCAGCGGCTACACCTTC. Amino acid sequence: CAISVRQAPSGYTF.

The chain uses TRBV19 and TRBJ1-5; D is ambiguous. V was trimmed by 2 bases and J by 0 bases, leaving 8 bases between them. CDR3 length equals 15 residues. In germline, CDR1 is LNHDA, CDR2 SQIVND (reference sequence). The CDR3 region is CASSIPGNSNQPQHF. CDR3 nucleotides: TGTGCCAGTAGTATACCCGGGAATAGCAATCAGCCCCAGCATTTT.

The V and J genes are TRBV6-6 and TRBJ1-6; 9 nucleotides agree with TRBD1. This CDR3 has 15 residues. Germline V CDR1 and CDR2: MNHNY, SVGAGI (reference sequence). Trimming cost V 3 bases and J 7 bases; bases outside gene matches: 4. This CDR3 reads CASSYSTGGNSPLHF. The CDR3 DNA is TGTGCCAGCAGTTATTCGACAGGGGGGAATTCACCCCTCCACTTT.

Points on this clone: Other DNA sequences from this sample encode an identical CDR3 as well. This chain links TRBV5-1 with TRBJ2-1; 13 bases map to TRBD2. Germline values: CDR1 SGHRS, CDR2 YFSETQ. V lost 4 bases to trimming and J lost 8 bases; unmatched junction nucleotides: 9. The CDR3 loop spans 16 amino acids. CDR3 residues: CASSLGGLAGVHEQFF. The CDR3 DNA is TGCGCCAGCAGCCTGGGAGGACTAGCGGGAGTCCATGAGCAGTTCTTC.

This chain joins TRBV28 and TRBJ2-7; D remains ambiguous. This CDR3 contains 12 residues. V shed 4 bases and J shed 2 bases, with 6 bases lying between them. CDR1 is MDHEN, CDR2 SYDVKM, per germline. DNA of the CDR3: TGTGCCAGCAGTTCCCCTACCTACGAGCAGTACTTC. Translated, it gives CASSSPTYEQYF.

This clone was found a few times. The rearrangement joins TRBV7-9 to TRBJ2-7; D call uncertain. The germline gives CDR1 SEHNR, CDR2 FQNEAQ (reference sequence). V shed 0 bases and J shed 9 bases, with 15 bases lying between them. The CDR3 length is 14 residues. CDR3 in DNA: TGTGCCAGCAGCTTAGCTGGAATGGTGGCTAGGCAGTACTTC. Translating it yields CASSLAGMVARQYF.

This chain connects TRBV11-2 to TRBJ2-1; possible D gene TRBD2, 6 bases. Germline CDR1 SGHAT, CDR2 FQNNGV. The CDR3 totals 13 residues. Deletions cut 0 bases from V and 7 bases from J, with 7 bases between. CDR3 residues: CASSLDRGNEQFF. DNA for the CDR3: TGTGCCAGCAGCTTAGATCGGGGGAATGAGCAGTTCTTC.

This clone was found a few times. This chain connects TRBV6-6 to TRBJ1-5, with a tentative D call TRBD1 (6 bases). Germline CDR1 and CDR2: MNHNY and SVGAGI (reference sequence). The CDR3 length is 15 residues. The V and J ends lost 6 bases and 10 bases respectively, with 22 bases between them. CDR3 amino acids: CASSQTGTPNSPQHF. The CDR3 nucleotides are TGTGCCAGCAGCCAAACCGGGACACCCAATTCCCCCCAGCATTTT.

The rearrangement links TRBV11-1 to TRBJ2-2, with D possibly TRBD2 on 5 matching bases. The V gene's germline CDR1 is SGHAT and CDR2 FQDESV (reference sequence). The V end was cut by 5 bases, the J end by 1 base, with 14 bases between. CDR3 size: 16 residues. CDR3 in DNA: TGTGCCAGCAGCCGGGGATTCGGGCAGAACACCGGGGAGCTGTTTTTT. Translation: CASSRGFGQNTGELFF. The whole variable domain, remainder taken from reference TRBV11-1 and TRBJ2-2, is EAEVAQSPRYKITEKSQAVAFWCDPISGHATLYWYRQILGQGPELLVQFQDESVVDDSQLPKDRFSAERLKGVDSTLKIQPAELGDSAMYLCASSRGFGQNTGELFFGEGSRLTVL.

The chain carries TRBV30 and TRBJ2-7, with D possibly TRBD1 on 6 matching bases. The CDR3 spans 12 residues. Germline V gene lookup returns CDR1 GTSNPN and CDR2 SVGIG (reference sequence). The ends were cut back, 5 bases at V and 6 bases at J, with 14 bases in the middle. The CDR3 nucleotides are TGTGCCTGGGGCTTGGGGGCAGGCGAGCAGTACTTC. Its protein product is CAWGLGAGEQYF. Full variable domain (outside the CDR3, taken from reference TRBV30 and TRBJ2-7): SQTIHQWPATLVQPVGSPLSLECTVEGTSNPNLYWYRQAAGRGLQLLFYSVGIGQISSEVPQNLSASRPQDRQFILSSKKLLLSDSGFYLCAWGLGAGEQYFGPGTRLTVT.

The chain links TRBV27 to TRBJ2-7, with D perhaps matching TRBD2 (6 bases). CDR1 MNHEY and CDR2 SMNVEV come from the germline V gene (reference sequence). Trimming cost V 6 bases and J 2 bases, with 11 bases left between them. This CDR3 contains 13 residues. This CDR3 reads CASRRDGPYEQYF. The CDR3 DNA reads TGTGCCAGCAGGCGGGACGGACCCTACGAGCAGTACTTC.

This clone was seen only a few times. CDR3 nucleotide sequence: TGTGCCAGCAGTTTAACAGAGAACACTGAAGCTTTCTTT. It is translated as CASSLTENTEAFF. The chain recombines TRBV6-5 with TRBJ1-1; D gene uncertain. The V gene lost 4 bases and the J gene lost 1 base, with 7 bases spanning the gap. Germline CDR1 MNHEY, CDR2 SVGAGI. CDR3 length: 13 residues.

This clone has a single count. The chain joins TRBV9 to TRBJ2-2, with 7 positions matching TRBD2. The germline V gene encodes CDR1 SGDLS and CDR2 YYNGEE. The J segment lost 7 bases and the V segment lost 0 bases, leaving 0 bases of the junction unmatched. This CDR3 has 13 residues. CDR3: CASSVGEGGELFF. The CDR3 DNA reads TGTGCCAGCAGCGTAGGGGAGGGCGGGGAGCTGTTTTTT.

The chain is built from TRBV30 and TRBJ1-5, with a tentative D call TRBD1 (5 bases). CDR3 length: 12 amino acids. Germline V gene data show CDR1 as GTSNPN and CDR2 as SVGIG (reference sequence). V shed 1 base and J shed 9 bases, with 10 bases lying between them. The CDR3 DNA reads TGTGCCTGGAGTGCGTACGGGGGGCCCCAGCATTTT. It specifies CAWSAYGGPQHF.